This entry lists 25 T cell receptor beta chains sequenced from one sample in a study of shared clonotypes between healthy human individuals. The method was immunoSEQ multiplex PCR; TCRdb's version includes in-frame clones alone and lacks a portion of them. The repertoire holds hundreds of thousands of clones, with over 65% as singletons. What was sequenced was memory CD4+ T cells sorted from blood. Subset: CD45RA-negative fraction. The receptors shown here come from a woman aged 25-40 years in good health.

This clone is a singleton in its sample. CDR3 in DNA: TGTGCCAGCTCCCCCGTCCTATTTCAGGAGATCACAGATACGCAGTATTTT. It yields the protein CASSPVLFQEITDTQYF. The J gene is TRBJ2-3, the V gene TRBV18; no firm D call. CDR3 size: 17 residues. Per the germline V gene, CDR1 is KGHSH and CDR2 is LQKENI. The V gene lost 6 bases and the J gene lost 2 bases, with 21 bases spanning the gap. The full variable domain, its missing parts supplied by reference TRBV18 and TRBJ2-3, is NAGVMQNPRHLVRRRGQEARLRCSPMKGHSHVYWYRQLPEEGLKFMVYLQKENIIDESGMPKERFSAEFPKEGPSILRIQQVVRGDSAAYFCASSPVLFQEITDTQYFGPGTRLTVL.

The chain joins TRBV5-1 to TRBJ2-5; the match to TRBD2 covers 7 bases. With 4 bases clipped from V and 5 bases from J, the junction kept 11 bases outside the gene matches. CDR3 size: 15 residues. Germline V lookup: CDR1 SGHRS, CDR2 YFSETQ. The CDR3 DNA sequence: TGCGCCAGCAGCCCGGTAGCGGGTTCAGGCGAGACCCAGTACTTC. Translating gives CASSPVAGSGETQYF.

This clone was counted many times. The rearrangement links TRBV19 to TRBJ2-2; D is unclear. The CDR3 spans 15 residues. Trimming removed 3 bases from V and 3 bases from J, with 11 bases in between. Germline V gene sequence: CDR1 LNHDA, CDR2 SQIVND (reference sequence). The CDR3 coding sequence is TGTGCCAGTAGTATGGTGGAAGCTGACACCGGGGAGCTGTTTTTT. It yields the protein CASSMVEADTGELFF.

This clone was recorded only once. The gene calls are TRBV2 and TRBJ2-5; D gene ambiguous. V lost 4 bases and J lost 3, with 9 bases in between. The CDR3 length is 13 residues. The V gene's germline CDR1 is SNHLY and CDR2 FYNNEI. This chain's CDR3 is CASSVASKETQYF. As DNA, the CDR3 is TGTGCCAGCAGTGTAGCCAGCAAAGAGACCCAGTACTTC. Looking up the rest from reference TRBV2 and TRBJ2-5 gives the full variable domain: EPEVTQTPSHQVTQMGQEVILRCVPISNHLYFYWYRQILGQKVEFLVSFYNNEISEKSEIFDDQFSVERPDGSNFTLKIRSTKLEDSAMYFCASSVASKETQYFGPGTRLLVL.

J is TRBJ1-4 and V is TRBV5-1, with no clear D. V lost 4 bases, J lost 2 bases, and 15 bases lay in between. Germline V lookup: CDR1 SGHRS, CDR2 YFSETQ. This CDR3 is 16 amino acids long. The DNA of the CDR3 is TGCGCCAGCAGCCAAAAATCGACCGTCACTAATGAAAAACTGTTTTTT. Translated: CASSQKSTVTNEKLFF.

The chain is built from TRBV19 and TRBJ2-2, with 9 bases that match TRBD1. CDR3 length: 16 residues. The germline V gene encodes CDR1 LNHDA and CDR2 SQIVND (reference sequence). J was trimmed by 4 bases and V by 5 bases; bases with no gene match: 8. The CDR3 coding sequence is TGTGCCAGTAGTGCGTGGGGACAGGGAGCCACCGGGGAGCTGTTTTTT. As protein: CASSAWGQGATGELFF.

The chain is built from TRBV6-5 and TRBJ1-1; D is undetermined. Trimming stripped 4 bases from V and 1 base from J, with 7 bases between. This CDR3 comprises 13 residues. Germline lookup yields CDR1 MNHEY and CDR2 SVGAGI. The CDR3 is CASSFQWNTEAFF. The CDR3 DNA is TGTGCCAGCAGTTTCCAGTGGAACACTGAAGCTTTCTTT.

The CDR3 DNA reads as TGTGCCAGCAGCGCGACTGAAAGGCTTACGAACACCGGGGAGCTGTTTTTT. Translated: CASSATERLTNTGELFF. The V gene is TRBV7-3, the J gene TRBJ2-2; D remains unclear. Trimming cost V 5 bases and J 0 bases, with 16 bases left between them. Germline lookup yields CDR1 SGHTA and CDR2 FQGTGA. There are 17 residues in the CDR3.

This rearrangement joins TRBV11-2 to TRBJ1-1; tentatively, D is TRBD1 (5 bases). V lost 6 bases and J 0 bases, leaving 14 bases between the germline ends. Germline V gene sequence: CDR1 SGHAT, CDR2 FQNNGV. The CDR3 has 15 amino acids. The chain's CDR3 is CASRLFGRVNTEAFF. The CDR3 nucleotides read TGTGCCAGCAGGCTCTTTGGCAGGGTGAACACTGAAGCTTTCTTT.

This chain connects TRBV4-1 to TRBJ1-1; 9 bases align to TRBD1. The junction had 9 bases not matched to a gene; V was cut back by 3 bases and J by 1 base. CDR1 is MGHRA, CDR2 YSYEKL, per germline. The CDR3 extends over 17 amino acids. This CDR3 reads CASSQDTGTGRNTEAFF. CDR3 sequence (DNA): TGCGCCAGCAGCCAGGATACCGGGACAGGGAGGAACACTGAAGCTTTCTTT.

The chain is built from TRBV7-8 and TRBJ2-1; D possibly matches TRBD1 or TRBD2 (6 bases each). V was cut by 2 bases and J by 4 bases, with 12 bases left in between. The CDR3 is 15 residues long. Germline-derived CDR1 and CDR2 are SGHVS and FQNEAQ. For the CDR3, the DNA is TGTGCCAGCAGCTTACGGGGGCTAGATTACAATGAGCAGTTCTTC. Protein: CASSLRGLDYNEQFF.

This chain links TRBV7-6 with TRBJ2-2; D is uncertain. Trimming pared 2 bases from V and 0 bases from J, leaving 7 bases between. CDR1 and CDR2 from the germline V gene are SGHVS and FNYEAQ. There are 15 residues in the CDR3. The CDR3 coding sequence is TGTGCCAGCAGCTTACGCGGAACGAACACCGGGGAGCTGTTTTTT. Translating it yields CASSLRGTNTGELFF.

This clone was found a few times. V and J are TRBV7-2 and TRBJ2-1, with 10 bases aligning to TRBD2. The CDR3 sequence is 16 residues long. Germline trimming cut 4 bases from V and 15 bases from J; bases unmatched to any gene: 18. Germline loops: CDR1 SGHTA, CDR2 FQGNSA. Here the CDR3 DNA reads TGTGCCAGCAGCTCCAGTGCCCTCACGATAGCGGGAGGATGGTTCTTC. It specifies CASSSSALTIAGGWFF.

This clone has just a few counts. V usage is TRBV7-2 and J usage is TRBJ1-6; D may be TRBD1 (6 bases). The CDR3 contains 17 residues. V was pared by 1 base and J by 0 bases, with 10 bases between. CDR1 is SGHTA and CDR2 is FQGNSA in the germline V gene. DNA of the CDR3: TGTGCCAGCAGCTTAGTAGGGGGAAGCTCCTATAATTCACCCCTCCACTTT. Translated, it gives CASSLVGGSSYNSPLHF.

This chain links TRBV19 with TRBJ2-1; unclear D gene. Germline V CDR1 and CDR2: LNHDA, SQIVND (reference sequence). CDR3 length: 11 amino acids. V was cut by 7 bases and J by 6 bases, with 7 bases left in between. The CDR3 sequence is CASTHSNEQFF. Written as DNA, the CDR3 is TGTGCCAGTACCCACAGCAATGAGCAGTTCTTC.

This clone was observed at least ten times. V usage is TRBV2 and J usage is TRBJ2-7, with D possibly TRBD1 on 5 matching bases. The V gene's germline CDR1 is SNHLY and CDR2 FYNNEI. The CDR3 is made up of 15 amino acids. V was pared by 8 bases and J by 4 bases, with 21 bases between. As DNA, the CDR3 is TGTGCCAGCGGAATGGGGCAGGTTGGTAGGTACGAGCAGTACTTC. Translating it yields CASGMGQVGRYEQYF.

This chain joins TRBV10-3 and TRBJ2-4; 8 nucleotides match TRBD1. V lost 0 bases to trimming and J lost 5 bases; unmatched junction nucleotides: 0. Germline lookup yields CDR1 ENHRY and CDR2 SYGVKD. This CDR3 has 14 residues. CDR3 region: CAISESQGENIQYF. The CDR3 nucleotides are TGTGCCATCAGTGAGTCACAGGGGGAAAACATTCAGTACTTC.

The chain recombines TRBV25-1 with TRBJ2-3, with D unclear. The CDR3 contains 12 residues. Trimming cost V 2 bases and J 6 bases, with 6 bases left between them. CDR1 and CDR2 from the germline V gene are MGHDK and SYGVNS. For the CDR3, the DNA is TGTGCCAGCAGTGAAGTATCCGATACGCAGTATTTT. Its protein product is CASSEVSDTQYF.

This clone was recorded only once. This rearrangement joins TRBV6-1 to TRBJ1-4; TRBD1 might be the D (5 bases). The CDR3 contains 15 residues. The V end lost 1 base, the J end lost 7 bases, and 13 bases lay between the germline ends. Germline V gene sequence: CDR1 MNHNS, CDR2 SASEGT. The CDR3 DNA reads TGTGCCAGCAGTGAAGGATGGGGGTTCGGTGAAAAACTGTTTTTT. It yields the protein CASSEGWGFGEKLFF.

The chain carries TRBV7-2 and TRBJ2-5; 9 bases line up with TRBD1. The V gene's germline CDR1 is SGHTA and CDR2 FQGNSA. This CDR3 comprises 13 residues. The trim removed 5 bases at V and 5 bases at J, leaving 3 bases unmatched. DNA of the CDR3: TGTGCCAGCAGCCCAGGACAGGGGGAGACCCAGTACTTC. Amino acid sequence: CASSPGQGETQYF. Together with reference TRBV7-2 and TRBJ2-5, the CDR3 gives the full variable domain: GAGVSQSPSNKVTEKGKDVELRCDPISGHTALYWYRQSLGQGLEFLIYFQGNSAPDKSGLPSDRFSAERTGGSVSTLTIQRTQQEDSAVYLCASSPGQGETQYFGPGTRLLVL.

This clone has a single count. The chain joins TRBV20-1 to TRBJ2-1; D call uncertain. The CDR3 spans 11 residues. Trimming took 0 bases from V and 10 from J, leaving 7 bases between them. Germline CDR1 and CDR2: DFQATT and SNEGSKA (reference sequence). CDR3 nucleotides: TGCAGTGCTAGAGATGCCCGCGAGCAGTTCTTC. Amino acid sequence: CSARDAREQFF.

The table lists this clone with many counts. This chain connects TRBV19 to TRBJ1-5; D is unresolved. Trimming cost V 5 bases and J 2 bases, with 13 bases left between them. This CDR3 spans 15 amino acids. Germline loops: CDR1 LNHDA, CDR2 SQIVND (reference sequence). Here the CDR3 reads CASSAGKGGNQPQHF. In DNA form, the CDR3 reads TGTGCCAGTAGTGCGGGGAAGGGTGGCAATCAGCCCCAGCATTTT.

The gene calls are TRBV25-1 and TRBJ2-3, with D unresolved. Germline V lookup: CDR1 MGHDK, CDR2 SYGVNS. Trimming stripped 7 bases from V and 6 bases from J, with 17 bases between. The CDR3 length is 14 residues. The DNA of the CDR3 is TGTGCCAGCAACCCAACGGTTGGAAGCGATACGCAGTATTTT. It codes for CASNPTVGSDTQYF.

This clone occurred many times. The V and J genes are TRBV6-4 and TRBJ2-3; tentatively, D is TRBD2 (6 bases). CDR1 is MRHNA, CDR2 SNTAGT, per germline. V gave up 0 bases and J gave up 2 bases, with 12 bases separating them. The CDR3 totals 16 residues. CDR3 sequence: CASSDSRGGNTDTQYF. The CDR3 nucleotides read TGTGCCAGCAGTGACTCCCGCGGAGGGAACACAGATACGCAGTATTTT.

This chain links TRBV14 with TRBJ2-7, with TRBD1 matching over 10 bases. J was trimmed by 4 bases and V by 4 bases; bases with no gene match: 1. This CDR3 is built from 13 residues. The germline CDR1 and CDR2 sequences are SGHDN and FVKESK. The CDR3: CASSRDRGYEQYF. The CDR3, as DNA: TGTGCCAGCAGCCGGGACAGGGGATACGAGCAGTACTTC.